This T cell receptor beta chain emerged from a study of blood T cells in healthy people across ages. Regarding the study as a whole: The percentage of naive T cells correlated strongly with TCR beta diversity.

Comment on this clonotype: Its target is not known.

CDR3 size: 13 residues. Trimming removed 6 bases from V and 10 bases from J, with 13 bases in between. Germline CDR1 is SNHLY and CDR2 is FYNNEI. It was with a sample-barcoded 5' primer and a J-beta primer mix that a second PCR of roughly 7 to 12 cycles was run. TCRdb itself ran the 5' RACE reads through MiXCR, one entry per CDR3 protein. The sample has some 860,000 distinct CDR3 sequences, about 56% seen once; the top ten hold around 25%. Each individual donor underwent a draw of 8 to 10 milliliters of peripheral blood. The origin of this receptor is a man in his forties or fifties in good health. Sample: blood. The V and J genes are TRBV2 and TRBJ1-6, with D tentatively TRBD1 (5 bases). The CDR3 loop reads CASSPGLRSPLHF. CDR3 nucleotide sequence: TGTGCCAGCAGCCCGGGGCTCAGGTCACCCCTCCACTTT.